The next 25 T cell receptor beta chains were all read from a single sample in a study of CD8+CD57+ T cells in acquired aplastic anemia. Profiling of TCR beta VDJ combinations and CDR3 sequences used genomic DNA as template. TCRdb fed the reads into MiXCR, producing one record per CDR3 protein. This sample has about 180,000 distinct CDR3 sequences, with approximately 48% found just once. Sequencing was done on patients that had shown CD8+CD57+ cell expansion by flow cytometry. Sequenced input: sorted CD4+, CD8+, or CD8+CD57+ T cells (not recorded which) from PBMCs. These receptors were taken from a human donor with aplastic anemia.

A word on this clonotype: A junction end diverges from the germline sequence, so it may reflect a read error. The chain is built from TRBV24-1 and TRBJ2-5; TRBD2 matches 9 bases. Germline loops: CDR1 KGHDR, CDR2 SFDVKD. The CDR3 contains 15 residues. The CDR3 spells CAISVGGGDGETQYF. The CDR3 nucleotides are TGTGCCATCAGTGTTGGCGGGGGGGACGGAGAGACCCAGTACTTC.

This clonotype has a count of ten or more. The V gene is TRBV3-1, the J gene TRBJ2-7; D perhaps matches TRBD1 (5 bases). Germline CDR1 LGHDT, CDR2 YNNKEL (reference sequence). With 2 bases removed from V and 6 bases from J, the gap between germline ends came to 11 bases. This CDR3 contains 13 residues. The CDR3 coding sequence is TGTGCCAGCAGCCAACATCAGGGATTCGAGCAGTACTTC. Protein product: CASSQHQGFEQYF.

This rearrangement joins TRBV15 to TRBJ2-7; 16 bases match TRBD2. There are 17 residues in the CDR3. Per the germline V gene, CDR1 is LNHNV and CDR2 is YYDKDF (reference sequence). V lost 7 bases and J lost 0; bases outside the gene matches: 6. CDR3 in DNA: TGTGCCACCACGGGACTAGCGGGGGGGCATGTCTCCTACGAGCAGTACTTC. Amino acids: CATTGLAGGHVSYEQYF.

This clonotype was detected a few times. The CDR3 here is CASRTSGATEAFF. The CDR3 DNA sequence: TGTGCCAGCAGAACCTCAGGGGCGACTGAAGCTTTCTTT. This chain uses TRBV25-1 with TRBJ1-1; possibly TRBD1 for D (6 bases). Trimming left V 6 bases short and J 5 bases short, with 13 bases between. Looked up from germline, CDR1 is MGHDK and CDR2 is SYGVNS. This CDR3 has 13 amino acids.

This clonotype was seen repeatedly, ten times or more. The genes are TRBV28 and TRBJ2-7; D is possibly TRBD2 (5 bases). Germline lookup yields CDR1 MDHEN and CDR2 SYDVKM. This CDR3 has 14 amino acids. The V gene lost 5 bases and the J gene lost 1 base, with 12 bases spanning the gap. This CDR3 reads CASSKLGASYEQYF. In nucleotides, the CDR3 is TGTGCCAGCAGTAAACTAGGCGCTTCCTACGAGCAGTACTTC.

J is TRBJ2-5 and V is TRBV9, with 8 bases fitting TRBD2. This CDR3 is built from 16 residues. V lost 2 bases and J lost 5; bases outside the gene matches: 11. CDR1 and CDR2 from the germline V gene are SGDLS and YYNGEE. The CDR3 region is CASSVSGTSGWETQYF. The CDR3 coding sequence is TGTGCCAGCAGCGTTAGCGGGACCTCTGGATGGGAGACCCAGTACTTC.

Notes on this clonotype: A much larger clone differs by one base, so this may be a read error. This chain connects TRBV11-2 to TRBJ2-1; possibly TRBD2 for D (5 bases). This CDR3 spans 16 amino acids. Germline V gene sequence: CDR1 SGHAT, CDR2 FQNNGV. CDR3 loop: CASSLQPPGLYNEQSF. The CDR3 DNA reads as TGTGCCAGCAGCTTACAACCCCCCGGACTTTACAATGAGCAGTCCTTC. The entire variable domain, with the rest obtained from reference TRBV11-2 and TRBJ2-1, is as follows: EAGVAQSPRYKIIEKRQSVAFWCNPISGHATLYWYQQILGQGPKLLIQFQNNGVVDDSQLPKDRFSAERLKGVDSTLKIQPAKLEDSAVYLCASSLQPPGLYNEQSFGPGTRLTVL.

This clonotype was detected ten times or more. The chain joins TRBV6-1 to TRBJ2-5; D possibly corresponds to TRBD1 (5 bases). V was trimmed by 2 bases and J by 3 bases, leaving 13 bases between them. CDR3 length: 15 amino acids. CDR1 and CDR2 (germline): MNHNS, SASEGT. The CDR3 region has the DNA TGTGCCAGCAGTGAATGGGGCTATCAAAAAGAGACCCAGTACTTC. It yields the protein CASSEWGYQKETQYF.

V gene TRBV7-2 combines with J gene TRBJ1-1, with a possible D match to TRBD1 (6 bases). This CDR3 region has 14 residues. Trimming stripped 2 bases from V and 10 bases from J, with 17 bases between. CDR1 is SGHTA, CDR2 FQGNSA, per germline. Written as DNA, the CDR3 is TGTGCCAGCAGCTTAAGGGGGGGCGGGTCCGGAGCTTTCTTT. Encoded protein: CASSLRGGGSGAFF.

This clonotype came up once. The V and J genes are TRBV2 and TRBJ2-5; TRBD2 is a possible D gene (5 bases). Trimming removed 2 bases at V and 5 bases at J, with 12 bases between. CDR1 and CDR2 from the germline V gene are SNHLY and FYNNEI. CDR3 length equals 14 residues. The CDR3 protein is CASSETEGVETQYF. CDR3 nucleotide sequence: TGTGCCAGCAGTGAAACAGAGGGCGTGGAGACCCAGTACTTC.

The gene calls are TRBV7-9 and TRBJ1-2; 9 positions match TRBD1. The CDR3 is made up of 14 amino acids. With 5 bases clipped from V and 8 bases from J, the junction kept 9 bases outside the gene matches. CDR1 is SEHNR and CDR2 is FQNEAQ in the germline V gene (reference sequence). The CDR3, as DNA: TGTGCCAGCAGCGGTGAAACAGGGGGCGAGGGCTACACCTTC. Amino acids: CASSGETGGEGYTF. Looking up the rest from reference TRBV7-9 and TRBJ1-2 gives the full variable domain: DTGVSQNPRHKITKRGQNVTFRCDPISEHNRLYWYRQTLGQGPEFLTYFQNEAQLEKSRLLSDRFSAERPKGSFSTLEIQRTEQGDSAMYLCASSGETGGEGYTFGSGTRLTVV.

This clonotype came up many times. The V and J genes are TRBV12-3 or TRBV12-4 and TRBJ1-5, with unresolved D. The V gene lost 6 bases and the J gene lost 5 bases, with 8 bases spanning the gap. The CDR3 totals 12 residues. The CDR3 spells CASSPGDQPQHF. In DNA, the CDR3 is TGTGCCAGCAGCCCTGGGGATCAGCCCCAGCATTTT.

The chain joins TRBV20-1 to TRBJ2-7, with 8 bases identical to TRBD2. V trimming: 3 bases; J trimming: 2 bases; junction bases outside the gene matches: 0. CDR3 length: 12 residues. Looked up from germline, CDR1 is DFQATT and CDR2 is SNEGSKA (reference sequence). CDR3 sequence (DNA): TGCAGTGCTAGCGGGGGGGCCTACGAGCAGTACTTC. Residues: CSASGGAYEQYF.

This clonotype was recorded many times. The genes are TRBV7-2 and TRBJ1-2, with D perhaps TRBD1 (5 bases). Germline CDR1 and CDR2: SGHTA and FQGNSA. Trimming stripped 7 bases from V and 3 bases from J, with 12 bases between. The CDR3 length is 13 residues. The CDR3 bases are TGTGCCAGCACCGTAAGCAGGGACTATGGCTACACCTTC. It yields the protein CASTVSRDYGYTF.

This clonotype appeared many times. This chain connects TRBV14 to TRBJ2-2; D is unclear. Germline V gives CDR1 SGHDN, CDR2 FVKESK. Trimming took 4 bases from V and 7 from J, leaving 16 bases between them. The CDR3 consists of 15 residues. The CDR3 reads CASSRSSRRFGELFF. The CDR3 region has the DNA TGTGCCAGCAGCCGATCGTCACGAAGGTTCGGGGAGCTGTTTTTT.

V and J are TRBV2 and TRBJ2-7; 9 bases fit TRBD2. This CDR3 comprises 13 residues. The junction had 7 bases not matched to a gene; V was cut back by 6 bases and J by 7 bases. The germline V gene encodes CDR1 SNHLY and CDR2 FYNNEI. The CDR3 DNA follows: TGTGCCAGCAGAGGACTAGCGTGGGAAGAGCAGTACTTC. It codes for CASRGLAWEEQYF.

This chain uses TRBV7-8 with TRBJ2-7, with TRBD2 matching over 8 bases. Germline V CDR1 and CDR2: SGHVS, FQNEAQ. The CDR3 contains 13 residues. V lost 5 bases and J lost 0; bases outside the gene matches: 0. CDR3 nucleotide sequence: TGTGCCAGCAGCCGGGGGGGCTCCTACGAGCAGTACTTC. Protein product: CASSRGGSYEQYF.

The chain uses TRBV10-3 and TRBJ1-6, with unresolved D. Trimming left V 0 bases short and J 9 bases short, with 12 bases between. CDR3 length equals 15 residues. Germline values: CDR1 ENHRY, CDR2 SYGVKD. CDR3 in amino acids: CAISESEGLISPLHF. The CDR3, as DNA: TGTGCCATCAGTGAGTCGGAGGGCCTAATTTCACCCCTCCACTTT.

The table lists this clonotype with many counts. The J gene is TRBJ1-6, the V gene TRBV2, with D unclear. The CDR3 length is 15 residues. V gave up 6 bases and J gave up 6 bases, with 15 bases separating them. Per germline, CDR1 SNHLY and CDR2 FYNNEI. CDR3 sequence (DNA): TGTGCCAGCAGGACGAGGGAGAACACTAATTCACCCCTCCACTTT. This sequence encodes CASRTRENTNSPLHF. Full variable domain (remainder filled in from reference TRBV2 and TRBJ1-6): EPEVTQTPSHQVTQMGQEVILRCVPISNHLYFYWYRQILGQKVEFLVSFYNNEISEKSEIFDDQFSVERPDGSNFTLKIRSTKLEDSAMYFCASRTRENTNSPLHFGNGTRLTVT.

The chain links TRBV7-8 to TRBJ2-5, with no clear D. The V gene lost 1 base and the J gene lost 2 bases, with 5 bases spanning the gap. The CDR3 covers 13 residues. Germline V lookup: CDR1 SGHVS, CDR2 FQNEAQ. CDR3 sequence reads: CASSLVHQETQYF. The CDR3 DNA follows: TGTGCCAGCAGCTTAGTGCATCAAGAGACCCAGTACTTC. Full variable domain (rest looked up from reference TRBV7-8 and TRBJ2-5): GAGVSQSPRYKVAKRGQDVALRCDPISGHVSLFWYQQALGQGPEFLTYFQNEAQLDKSGLPSDRFFAERPEGSVSTLKIQRTQQEDSAVYLCASSLVHQETQYFGPGTRLLVL.

This clonotype was picked up many times. The CDR3 DNA reads TGTGCCAGCAGCTTGGATGGGGGTGGCTACACCTTC. This translates into CASSLDGGGYTF. V gene TRBV5-4 combines with J gene TRBJ1-2, with TRBD1 as a possible D gene (5 bases). Germline V gene data show CDR1 as SGHNT and CDR2 as YYREEE (reference sequence). CDR3 length: 12 amino acids. Between the trimmed V and J ends, which lost 0 bases and 7 bases, there was a span of 7 bases.

The J gene is TRBJ1-1, the V gene TRBV10-3; 7 bases map to TRBD1. The CDR3 totals 15 residues. The V segment lost 2 bases and the J segment 0 bases; nucleotides outside the gene matches: 3. The germline V gene has CDR1 ENHRY and CDR2 SYGVKD. CDR3 in DNA: TGTGCCATCAGTGAGCGGGGGACAGTGAACACTGAAGCTTTCTTT. This gives the protein CAISERGTVNTEAFF.

The rearrangement uses TRBV29-1 and TRBJ1-2; a possible D gene is TRBD1 (6 bases). The V end was cut by 7 bases, the J end by 6 bases, with 15 bases between. This CDR3 has 12 amino acids. Germline lookup yields CDR1 SQVTM and CDR2 ANQGSEA. CDR3: CSGWGGGDGYTF. CDR3 in DNA: TGCAGCGGGTGGGGCGGGGGCGATGGCTACACCTTC.

The J gene is TRBJ1-6, the V gene TRBV7-9; D may be TRBD1 (5 bases). V was pared by 5 bases and J by 10 bases, with 18 bases between. The CDR3 extends over 15 amino acids. Germline lookup yields CDR1 SEHNR and CDR2 FQNEAQ (reference sequence). The CDR3 region is CASSGGDLTGSPLHF. The CDR3 bases are TGTGCCAGCAGCGGAGGGGACCTAACTGGGTCACCCCTCCACTTT.

With respect to this clonotype: A much larger clone is a single base away; this may be a read error. The chain recombines TRBV6-5 with TRBJ1-6, with D uncertain. With 2 bases removed from V and 19 bases from J, the gap between germline ends came to 18 bases. Germline-derived CDR1 and CDR2 are MNHEY and SVGAGI. This CDR3 comprises 13 residues. CDR3 nucleotide sequence: TGTGCCAGCAGTTACAACCCTACAGTCATAGTACACTTT. Amino acid sequence: CASSYNPTVIVHF.